A selection of T cell receptor beta chains follows, all from one sample in a study of human thymus T cells. Repertoires were generated with immunoSEQ multiplex PCR, while TCRdb's copy carries only in-frame clones and drops some. Seen here are 40,000 to 55,000 clones, around 94% observed once, and the top ten hold roughly 0.13%. Sequencing was carried out using blood. The source of these receptors is a boy under two years old with a congenital heart defect but otherwise immunologically healthy. CDR3s include the opening cysteine and the closing phenylalanine or tryptophan. The D gene is left open where the match is weak. Size tells how often a clone was seen (once, few, many) or the class of an expanded clone, and some rows leave it out.

>TRBV7-9|TRBD2|TRBJ2-1|NA
TGTGCCAGCAGCCAGACTAGCGGGGGGGCCGATGAGCAGTTCTTC
CASSQTSGGADEQFF
>TRBV6-6|TRBD1|TRBJ1-5|NA
TGTGCCAGCAGCCAGGCAGGGGGCTCTCAGCCCCAGCATTTT
CASSQAGGSQPQHF
>TRBV7-9|TRBD2|TRBJ2-2|NA
TGTGCCAGCAGCCCACGGGCAGGGAGGGCCGGGGAGCTGTTTTTT
CASSPRAGRAGELFF
>TRBV6-5|TRBD2|TRBJ2-7|NA
TGTGCCAGCAGTCCTAGCGGGGCGTCTAGGTACGAGCAGTACTTC
CASSPSGASRYEQYF
>TRBV4-2|NA|TRBJ1-4|NA
TGTGCCAGCAGCCAAGGGGGAGGCGGGAGTGAAAAACTGTTTTTT
CASSQGGGGSEKLFF
>TRBV4-3|TRBD1|TRBJ1-2|NA
TGCGCCAGCAGCCAAGATACCCAGGGGGCCTATGGCTACACCTTC
CASSQDTQGAYGYTF
>TRBV19|NA|TRBJ1-2|NA
TGTGCCAGTAGTATAACGTTGGGGCCTAACTATGGCTACACCTTC
CASSITLGPNYGYTF
>TRBV28|TRBD1|TRBJ1-3|NA
TGTGCCAGCAGTTTATGGGGGTTTCGAGGGGGCGGAAACACCATATATTTT
CASSLWGFRGGGNTIYF
>TRBV4-3|TRBD2|TRBJ2-1|NA
TGCGCCAGCAGCCGGACTAGCGGGGGGAATGAGCAGTTCTTC
CASSRTSGGNEQFF
>TRBV6-5|TRBD1|TRBJ1-1|NA
TGTGCCAGCAGTTGGGGACAGGGAGAGACTGAAGCTTTCTTT
CASSWGQGETEAFF
>TRBV6-1|TRBD2|TRBJ2-7|NA
TGTGCCAGCAGTGACCGACTAGCGGGGGACTCCTACGAGCAGTACTTC
CASSDRLAGDSYEQYF
>TRBV27|TRBD1|TRBJ1-2|NA
TGTGCCAGCAGTTTAAGGTTTTCGGGACAGGGGGGACGCTACACCTTC
CASSLRFSGQGGRYTF
>TRBV27|TRBD1|TRBJ1-3|NA
TGTGCCAGCAGTCGGGACAGGGGGTCTGGAAACACCATATATTTT
CASSRDRGSGNTIYF
>TRBV19|NA|TRBJ1-2|NA
TGTGCCACTAGAAGTGACAGACTATCCTATGGCTACACCTTC
CATRSDRLSYGYTF
>TRBV12-5|TRBD1|TRBJ1-2|once
TGTGCTAGTGGTTCACCTGGGACAGACTCCGGTGGCTACACCTTC
CASGSPGTDSGGYTF
>TRBV11-2|TRBD2|TRBJ2-3|NA
TGTGCCAGCAGCTTACGCGGGGGGCCCACAGATACGCAGTATTTT
CASSLRGGPTDTQYF
>TRBV15|TRBD1|TRBJ2-7|NA
TGTGCCACCAGCAGCGGGACAGGGGTATACGAGCAGTACTTC
CATSSGTGVYEQYF
>TRBV4-2|NA|TRBJ2-7|NA
TGTGCCAGCAGCCAAGGGGGAACAGACTCCTACGAGCAGTACTTC
CASSQGGTDSYEQYF
>TRBV28|TRBD1|TRBJ1-5|NA
TGTGCCTTAGGGACAGGGTTTTATAGCAATCAGCCCCAGCATTTT
CALGTGFYSNQPQHF
>TRBV6-6|NA|TRBJ1-2|once
TGTGCCAGCAGTTCCCGACAATCTGGCTACACCTTC
CASSSRQSGYTF
>TRBV5-1|TRBD1|TRBJ1-2|NA
TGCGCCAGCAGCCCAAGGACAGGGAGTAATGGGGGCTACACCTTC
CASSPRTGSNGGYTF
>TRBV5-1|NA|TRBJ2-6|NA
TGCGCCAGCAGCTTGGGGGGCGCTGGGGCCAACGTCCTGACTTTC
CASSLGGAGANVLTF
>TRBV15|NA|TRBJ1-2|once
TGTGCCACCTTCGGCAGGGGCTATGGCTACACCTTC
CATFGRGYGYTF
>TRBV7-2|NA|TRBJ2-7|NA
TGTGCCAGCAGCTTGAACTACGAGCAGTACTTC
CASSLNYEQYF
>TRBV5-1|TRBD1|TRBJ1-4|NA
TGCGCCAGCAGCTTGGGACAGGGGCGTGAAAAACTGTTTTTT
CASSLGQGREKLFF
>TRBV4-1|TRBD2|TRBJ2-3|NA
TGCGCCAGCAGCCATCCGGGAGGAGATACGCAGTATTTT
CASSHPGGDTQYF
>TRBV6-5|NA|TRBJ2-7|NA
TGTGCCAGCAGTTACTCGTTGGCCCCAACCCCCTACGAGCAGTACTTC
CASSYSLAPTPYEQYF
>TRBV5-4|TRBD2|TRBJ2-5|NA
TGTGCCAGCAGCTCCAGCGGGGGCCAAGAGACCCAGTACTTC
CASSSSGGQETQYF
>TRBV10-2|NA|TRBJ2-2|NA
TGCGCCAGCAGTGATCGGGGTAGAAACACCGGGGAGCTGTTTTTT
CASSDRGRNTGELFF
>TRBV19|NA|TRBJ2-7|NA
TGTGCCAGTAGTATGGGGGGCTACGAGCAGTACTTC
CASSMGGYEQYF
>TRBV5-4|TRBD1|TRBJ2-4|NA
TGTGCCAGCAGCACGGACAGGGCCAAAAACATTCAGTACTTC
CASSTDRAKNIQYF